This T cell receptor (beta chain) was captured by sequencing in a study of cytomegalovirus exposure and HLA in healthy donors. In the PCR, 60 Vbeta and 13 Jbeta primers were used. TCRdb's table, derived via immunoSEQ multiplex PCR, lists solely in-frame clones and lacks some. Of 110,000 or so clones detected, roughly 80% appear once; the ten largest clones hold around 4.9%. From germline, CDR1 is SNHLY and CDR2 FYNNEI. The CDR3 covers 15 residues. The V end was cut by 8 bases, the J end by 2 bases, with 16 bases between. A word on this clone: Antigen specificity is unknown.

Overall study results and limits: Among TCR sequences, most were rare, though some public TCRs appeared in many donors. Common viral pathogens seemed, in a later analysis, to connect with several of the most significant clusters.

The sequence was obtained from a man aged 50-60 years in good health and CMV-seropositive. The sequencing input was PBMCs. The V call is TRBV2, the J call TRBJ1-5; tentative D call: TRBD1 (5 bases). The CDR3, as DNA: TGTGCCAGCCGAGTGGGGCAGGTAGGCAATCAGCCCCAGCATTTT. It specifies CASRVGQVGNQPQHF. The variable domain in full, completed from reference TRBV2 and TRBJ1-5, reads EPEVTQTPSHQVTQMGQEVILRCVPISNHLYFYWYRQILGQKVEFLVSFYNNEISEKSEIFDDQFSVERPDGSNFTLKIRSTKLEDSAMYFCASRVGQVGNQPQHFGDGTRLSIL.